Below are 2 T cell receptor beta chains sequenced from a single sample in a study of shared clonotypes between healthy human individuals. Only in-frame clones appear in the TCRdb table, and some are missing; sequencing was by immunoSEQ multiplex PCR. The profile covers over 2 million clones, with 85% to 95% appearing a single time and 0.3% to 0.45% taken by the ten largest. Sample: naive CD4+ T cells from PBMCs. Subset in this sample: CD45RA+ positively selected. The receptors here all came from a man aged 18 to 30 in good health. Some clones in this sample may be carry-over from other donors' samples.

In regard to this clone: Other DNA sequences in this specimen translate into the identical CDR3. The chain recombines TRBV28 with TRBJ2-7; no clear D gene. The CDR3 runs 11 residues. V was shortened by 3 bases and J by 4 bases, with 4 bases between the two germline ends. Germline CDR1 is MDHEN and CDR2 is SYDVKM. The CDR3 is CASSFLYEQYF. CDR3 DNA sequence: TGTGCCAGCAGTTTTCTTTACGAGCAGTACTTC. The complete variable domain, with remaining parts taken from reference TRBV28 and TRBJ2-7, reads DVKVTQSSRYLVKRTGEKVFLECVQDMDHENMFWYRQDPGLGLRLIYFSYDVKMKEKGDIPEGYSVSREKKERFSLILESASTNQTSMYLCASSFLYEQYFGPGTRLTVT.

This clone was seen once. This rearrangement joins TRBV2 to TRBJ2-5; 15 nucleotides line up with TRBD2. The CDR3 extends over 17 amino acids. Germline V CDR1 and CDR2: SNHLY, FYNNEI. V trimming: 6 bases; J trimming: 5 bases; junction bases outside the gene matches: 10. CDR3 residues: CASSLGLAGGQGETQYF. The CDR3 coding sequence is TGTGCCAGCAGCTTGGGACTAGCGGGAGGTCAGGGGGAGACCCAGTACTTC.